The present entry profiles one T cell receptor beta chain with its context. The repertoire was sequenced with immunoSEQ multiplex PCR; TCRdb's copy has only in-frame clones and lacks some. The sample records around 480,000 clones, 75% to 80% being singletons. This sample is drawn from a study of shared clonotypes between healthy human individuals. Donors had no recently reported acute infections or vaccinations and were HIV-negative. Looked up from germline, CDR1 is SGHTA and CDR2 is FQGNSA. CDR3 length: 16 residues. After removal of 4 bases from V and 2 bases from J, the junction contained 6 bases not matched to a gene.

The receptor was derived from a woman between 35 and 50 years old in good health. Some clones in this sample may be carry-over from other donors' samples. The V gene is TRBV7-2, the J gene TRBJ2-2; 8 bases fit TRBD1. The sample taken for sequencing was PBMCs. CDR3 sequence (DNA): TGTGCCAGCAGCTCATCGGGGACAGGAAACACCGGGGAGCTGTTTTTT. Amino acids: CASSSSGTGNTGELFF.